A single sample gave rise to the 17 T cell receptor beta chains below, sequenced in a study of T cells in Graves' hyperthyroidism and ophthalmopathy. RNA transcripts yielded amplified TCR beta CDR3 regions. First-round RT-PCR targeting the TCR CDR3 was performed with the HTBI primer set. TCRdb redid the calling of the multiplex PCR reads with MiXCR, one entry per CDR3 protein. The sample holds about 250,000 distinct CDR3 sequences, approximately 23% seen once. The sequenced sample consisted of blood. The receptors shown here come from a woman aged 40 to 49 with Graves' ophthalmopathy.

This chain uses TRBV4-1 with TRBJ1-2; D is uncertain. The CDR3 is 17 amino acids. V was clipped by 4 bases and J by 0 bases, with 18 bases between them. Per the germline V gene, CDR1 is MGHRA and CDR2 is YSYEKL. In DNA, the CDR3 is TGCGCCAGCAGCCCCCCGGGTGGTATAAAAGCTAACTATGGCTACACCTTC. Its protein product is CASSPPGGIKANYGYTF.

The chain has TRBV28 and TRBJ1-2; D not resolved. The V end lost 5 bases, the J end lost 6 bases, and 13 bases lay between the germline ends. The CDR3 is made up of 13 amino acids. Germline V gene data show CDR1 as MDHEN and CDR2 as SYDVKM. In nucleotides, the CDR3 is TGTGCCAGCAGTCAACAGAACCCCCATGGCTACACCTTC. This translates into CASSQQNPHGYTF.

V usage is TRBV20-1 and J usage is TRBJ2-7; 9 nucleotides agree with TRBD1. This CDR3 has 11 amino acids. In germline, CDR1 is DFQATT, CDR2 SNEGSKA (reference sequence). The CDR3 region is CSPDRGDEQYF. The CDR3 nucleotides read TGCAGCCCGGACAGGGGCGACGAGCAGTACTTC.

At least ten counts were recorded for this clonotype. CDR3 bases: TGTGCCAGCACCCGAATCCGTACAGGAATCCGTGAGCAGTACTTC. Translating it yields CASTRIRTGIREQYF. V gene TRBV28 combines with J gene TRBJ2-7; D perhaps matches TRBD1 (5 bases). With 7 bases removed from V and 7 bases from J, the gap between germline ends came to 23 bases. CDR1 is MDHEN, CDR2 SYDVKM, per germline. CDR3 size: 15 residues.

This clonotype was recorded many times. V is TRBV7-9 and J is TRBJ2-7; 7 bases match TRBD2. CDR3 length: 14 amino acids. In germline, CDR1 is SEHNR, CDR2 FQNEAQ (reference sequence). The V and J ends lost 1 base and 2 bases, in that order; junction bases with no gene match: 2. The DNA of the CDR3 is TGTGCCAGCAGCTTAGACAGCGGGGCCTACGAGCAGTACTTC. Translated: CASSLDSGAYEQYF.

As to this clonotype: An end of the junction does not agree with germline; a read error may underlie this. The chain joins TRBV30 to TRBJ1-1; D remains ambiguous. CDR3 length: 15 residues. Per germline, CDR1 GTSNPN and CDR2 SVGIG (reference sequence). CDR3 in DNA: TGTGCCTGGAGTCTACTCGATCCCGGTGACACTGAAGCTTCCTTT. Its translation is CAWSLLDPGDTEASF.

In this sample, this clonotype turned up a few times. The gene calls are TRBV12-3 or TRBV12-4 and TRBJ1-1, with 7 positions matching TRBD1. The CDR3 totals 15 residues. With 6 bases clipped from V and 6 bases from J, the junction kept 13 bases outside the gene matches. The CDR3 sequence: CASSRRQGRSAEAFF. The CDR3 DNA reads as TGTGCCAGCAGCCGGCGACAGGGAAGGTCGGCTGAAGCTTTCTTT.

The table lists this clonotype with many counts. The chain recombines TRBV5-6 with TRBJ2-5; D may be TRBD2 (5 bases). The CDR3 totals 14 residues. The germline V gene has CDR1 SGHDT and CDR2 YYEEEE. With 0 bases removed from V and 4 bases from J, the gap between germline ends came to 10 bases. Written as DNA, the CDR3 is TGTGCCAGCAGCTTGGCCGGGGTAGGAGAGACCCAGTACTTC. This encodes CASSLAGVGETQYF.

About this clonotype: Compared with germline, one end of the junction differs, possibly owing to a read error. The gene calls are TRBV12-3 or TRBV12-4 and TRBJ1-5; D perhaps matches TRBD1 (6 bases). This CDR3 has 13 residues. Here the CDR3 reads CASRIRGNQPQPF. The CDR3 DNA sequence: TGTGCCAGCAGGATCAGGGGCAATCAGCCCCAGCCTTTT.

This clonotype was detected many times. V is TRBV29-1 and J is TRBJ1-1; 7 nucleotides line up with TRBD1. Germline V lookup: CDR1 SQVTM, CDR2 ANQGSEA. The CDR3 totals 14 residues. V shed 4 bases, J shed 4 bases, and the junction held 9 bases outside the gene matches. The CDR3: CSVGALQGLTEAFF. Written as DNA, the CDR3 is TGCAGCGTTGGAGCCTTACAGGGGCTCACTGAAGCTTTCTTT.

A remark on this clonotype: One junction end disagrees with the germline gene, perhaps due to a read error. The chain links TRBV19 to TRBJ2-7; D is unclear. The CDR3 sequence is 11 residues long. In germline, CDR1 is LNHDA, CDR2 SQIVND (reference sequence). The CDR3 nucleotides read TGTGCCAATAGTTGGGGAAACGAGCAGTACTTC. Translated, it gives CANSWGNEQYF.

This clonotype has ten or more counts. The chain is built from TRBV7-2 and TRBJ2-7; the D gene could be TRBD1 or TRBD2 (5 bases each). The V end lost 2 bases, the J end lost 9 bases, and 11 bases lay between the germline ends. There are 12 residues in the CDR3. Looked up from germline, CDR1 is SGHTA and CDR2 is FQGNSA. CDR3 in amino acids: CASSLSYGGQYF. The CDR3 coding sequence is TGTGCCAGCAGCTTAAGCTATGGGGGGCAGTACTTC.

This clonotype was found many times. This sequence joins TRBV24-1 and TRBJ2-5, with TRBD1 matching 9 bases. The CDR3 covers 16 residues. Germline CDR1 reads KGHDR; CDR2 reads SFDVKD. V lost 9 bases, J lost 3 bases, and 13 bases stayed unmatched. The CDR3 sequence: CATAGTGWGREETQYF. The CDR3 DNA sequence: TGTGCCACCGCCGGGACAGGGTGGGGTAGGGAAGAGACCCAGTACTTC.

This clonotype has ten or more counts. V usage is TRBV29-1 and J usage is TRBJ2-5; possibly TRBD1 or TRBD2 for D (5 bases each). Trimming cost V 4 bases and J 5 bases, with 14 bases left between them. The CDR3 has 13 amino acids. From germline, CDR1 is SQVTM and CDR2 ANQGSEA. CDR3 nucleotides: TGCAGCGTTGCGGTGGCACGGGGCGAGACCCAGTACTTC. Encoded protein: CSVAVARGETQYF.

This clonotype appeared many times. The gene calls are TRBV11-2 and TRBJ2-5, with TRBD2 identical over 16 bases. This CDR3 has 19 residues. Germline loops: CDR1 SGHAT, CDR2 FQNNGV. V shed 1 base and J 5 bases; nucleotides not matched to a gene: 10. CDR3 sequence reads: CASSLGPGTSGRGRETQYF. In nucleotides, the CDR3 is TGTGCCAGCAGCTTAGGTCCCGGGACTAGCGGGAGGGGGCGGGAGACCCAGTACTTC.

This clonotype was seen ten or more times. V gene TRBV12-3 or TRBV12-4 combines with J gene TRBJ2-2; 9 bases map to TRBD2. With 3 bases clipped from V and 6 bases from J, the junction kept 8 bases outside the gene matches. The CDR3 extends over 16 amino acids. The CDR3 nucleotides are TGTGCCAGCAGTTTCCTTAGCGGGAGAGGCCCCGGGGAGCTGTTTTTT. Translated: CASSFLSGRGPGELFF.

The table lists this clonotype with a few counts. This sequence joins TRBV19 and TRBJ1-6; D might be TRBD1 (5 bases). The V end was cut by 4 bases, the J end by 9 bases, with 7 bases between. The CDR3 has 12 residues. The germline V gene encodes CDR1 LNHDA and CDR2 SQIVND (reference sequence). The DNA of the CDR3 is TGTGCCAGTAGTAGGACATCTTCACCCCTCCACTTT. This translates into CASSRTSSPLHF. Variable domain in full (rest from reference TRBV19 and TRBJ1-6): DGGITQSPKYLFRKEGQNVTLSCEQNLNHDAMYWYRQDPGQGLRLIYYSQIVNDFQKGDIAEGYSVSREKKESFPLTVTSAQKNPTAFYLCASSRTSSPLHFGNGTRLTVT.